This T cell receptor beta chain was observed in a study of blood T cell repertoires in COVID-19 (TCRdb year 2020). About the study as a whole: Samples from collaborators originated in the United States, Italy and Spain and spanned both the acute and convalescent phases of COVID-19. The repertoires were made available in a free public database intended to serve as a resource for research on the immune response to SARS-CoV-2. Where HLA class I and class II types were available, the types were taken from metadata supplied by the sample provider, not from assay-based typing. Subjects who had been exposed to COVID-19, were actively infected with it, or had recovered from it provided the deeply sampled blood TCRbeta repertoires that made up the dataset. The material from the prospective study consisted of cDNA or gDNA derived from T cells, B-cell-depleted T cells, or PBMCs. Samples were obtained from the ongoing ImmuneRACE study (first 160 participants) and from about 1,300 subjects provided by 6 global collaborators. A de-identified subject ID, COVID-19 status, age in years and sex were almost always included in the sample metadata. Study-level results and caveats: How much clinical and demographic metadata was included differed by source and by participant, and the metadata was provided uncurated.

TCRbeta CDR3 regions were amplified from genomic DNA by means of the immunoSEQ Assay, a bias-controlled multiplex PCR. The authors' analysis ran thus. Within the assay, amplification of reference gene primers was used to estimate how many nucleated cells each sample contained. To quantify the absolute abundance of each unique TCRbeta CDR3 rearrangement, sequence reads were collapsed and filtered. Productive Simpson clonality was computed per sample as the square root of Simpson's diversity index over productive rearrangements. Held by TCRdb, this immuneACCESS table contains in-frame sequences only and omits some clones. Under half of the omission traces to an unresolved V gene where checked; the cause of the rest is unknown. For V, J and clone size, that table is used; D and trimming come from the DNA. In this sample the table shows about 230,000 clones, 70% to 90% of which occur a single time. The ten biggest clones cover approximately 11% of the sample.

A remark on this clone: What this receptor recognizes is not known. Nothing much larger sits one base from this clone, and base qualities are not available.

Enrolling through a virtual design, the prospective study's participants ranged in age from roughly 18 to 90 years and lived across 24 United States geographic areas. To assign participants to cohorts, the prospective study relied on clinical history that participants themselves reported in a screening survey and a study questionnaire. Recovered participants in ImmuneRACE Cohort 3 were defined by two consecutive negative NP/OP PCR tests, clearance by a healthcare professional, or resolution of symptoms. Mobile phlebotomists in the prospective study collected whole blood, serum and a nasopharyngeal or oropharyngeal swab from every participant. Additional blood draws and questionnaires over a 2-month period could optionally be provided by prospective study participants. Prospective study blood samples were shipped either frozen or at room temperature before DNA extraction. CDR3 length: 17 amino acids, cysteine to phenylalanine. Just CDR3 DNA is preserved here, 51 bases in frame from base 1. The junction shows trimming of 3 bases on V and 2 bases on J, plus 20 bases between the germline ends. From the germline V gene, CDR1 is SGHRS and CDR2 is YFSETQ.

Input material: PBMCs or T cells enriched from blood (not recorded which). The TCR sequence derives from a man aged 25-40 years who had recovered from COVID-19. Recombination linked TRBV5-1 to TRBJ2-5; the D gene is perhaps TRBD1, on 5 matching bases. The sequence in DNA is TGCGCCAGCAGCTCCGGCAGGGTCCCCAAGTATCAAGAGACCCAGTACTTC. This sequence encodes CASSSGRVPKYQETQYF.